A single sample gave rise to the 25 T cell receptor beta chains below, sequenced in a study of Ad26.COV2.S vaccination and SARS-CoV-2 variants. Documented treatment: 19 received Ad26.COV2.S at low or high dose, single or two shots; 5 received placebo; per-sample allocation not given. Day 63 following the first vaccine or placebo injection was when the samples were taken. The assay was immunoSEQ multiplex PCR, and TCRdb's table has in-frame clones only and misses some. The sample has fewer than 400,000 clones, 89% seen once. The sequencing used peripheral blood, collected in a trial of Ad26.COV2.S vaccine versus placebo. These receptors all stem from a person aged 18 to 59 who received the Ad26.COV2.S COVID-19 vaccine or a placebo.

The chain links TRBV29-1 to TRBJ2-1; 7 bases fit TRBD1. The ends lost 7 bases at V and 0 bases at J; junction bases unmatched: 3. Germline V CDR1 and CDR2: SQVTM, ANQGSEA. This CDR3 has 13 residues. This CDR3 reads CSGRQGSYNEQFF. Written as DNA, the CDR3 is TGCAGCGGTAGACAGGGCTCCTACAATGAGCAGTTCTTC.

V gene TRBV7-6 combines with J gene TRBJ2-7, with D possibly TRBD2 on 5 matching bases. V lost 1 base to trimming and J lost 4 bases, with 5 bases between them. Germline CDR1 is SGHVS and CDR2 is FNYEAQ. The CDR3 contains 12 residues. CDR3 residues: CASSLGRYEQYF. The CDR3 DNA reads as TGTGCCAGCAGCTTAGGGAGGTACGAGCAGTACTTC.

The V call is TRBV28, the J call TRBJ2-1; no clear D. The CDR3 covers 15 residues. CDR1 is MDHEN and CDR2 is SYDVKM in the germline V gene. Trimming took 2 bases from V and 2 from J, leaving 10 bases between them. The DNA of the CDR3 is TGTGCCAGCAGTTTACAGTGGAAAGCCTACAATGAGCAGTTCTTC. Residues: CASSLQWKAYNEQFF.

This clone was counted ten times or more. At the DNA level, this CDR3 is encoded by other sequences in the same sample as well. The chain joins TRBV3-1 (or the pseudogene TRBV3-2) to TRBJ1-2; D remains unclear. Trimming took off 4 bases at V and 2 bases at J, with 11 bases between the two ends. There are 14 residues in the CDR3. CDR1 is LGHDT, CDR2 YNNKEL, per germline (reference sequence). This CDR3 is CASSLDSGNYGYTF. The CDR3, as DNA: TGTGCCAGCAGCCTTGACTCCGGGAACTATGGCTACACCTTC.

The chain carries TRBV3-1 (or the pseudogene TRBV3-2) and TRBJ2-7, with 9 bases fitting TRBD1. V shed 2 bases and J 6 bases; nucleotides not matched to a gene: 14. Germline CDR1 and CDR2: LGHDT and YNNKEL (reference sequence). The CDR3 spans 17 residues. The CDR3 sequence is CASSQPITGTGTSEQYF. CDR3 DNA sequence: TGTGCCAGCAGCCAACCCATTACCGGGACAGGGACGAGCGAGCAGTACTTC.

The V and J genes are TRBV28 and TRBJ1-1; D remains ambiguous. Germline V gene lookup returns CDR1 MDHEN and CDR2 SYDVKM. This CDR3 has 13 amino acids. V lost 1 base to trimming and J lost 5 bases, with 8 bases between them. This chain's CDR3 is CASSLLGVTEAFF. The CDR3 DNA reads TGTGCCAGCAGTTTATTGGGCGTAACTGAAGCTTTCTTT.

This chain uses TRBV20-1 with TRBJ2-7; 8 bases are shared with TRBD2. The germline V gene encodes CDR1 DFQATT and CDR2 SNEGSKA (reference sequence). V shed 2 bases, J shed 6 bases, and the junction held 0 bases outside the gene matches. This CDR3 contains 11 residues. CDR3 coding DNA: TGCAGTGCTAGACTAGCGGGCGAGCAGTACTTC. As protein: CSARLAGEQYF.

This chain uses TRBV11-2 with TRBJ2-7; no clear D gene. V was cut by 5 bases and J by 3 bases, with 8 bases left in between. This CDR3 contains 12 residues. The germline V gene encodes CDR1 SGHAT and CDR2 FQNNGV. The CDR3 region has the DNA TGTGCCAGCAGCCCCTGGGGCTACGAGCAGTACTTC. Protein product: CASSPWGYEQYF. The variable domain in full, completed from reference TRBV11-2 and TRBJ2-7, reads EAGVAQSPRYKIIEKRQSVAFWCNPISGHATLYWYQQILGQGPKLLIQFQNNGVVDDSQLPKDRFSAERLKGVDSTLKIQPAKLEDSAVYLCASSPWGYEQYFGPGTRLTVT.

The CDR3 here is CASSAGPLREQYF. CDR3 nucleotides: TGTGCCAGCAGCGCCGGACCCCTAAGAGAGCAGTACTTC. The gene calls are TRBV7-2 and TRBJ2-7; D unclear. The CDR3 loop spans 13 amino acids. Germline V gene data show CDR1 as SGHTA and CDR2 as FQGNSA. V lost 5 bases and J lost 7, with 15 bases in between.

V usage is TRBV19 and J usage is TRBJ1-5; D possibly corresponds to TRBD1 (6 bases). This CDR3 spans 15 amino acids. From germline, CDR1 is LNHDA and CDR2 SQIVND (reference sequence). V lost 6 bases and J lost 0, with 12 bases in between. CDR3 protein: CASSRQADSNQPQHF. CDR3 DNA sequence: TGTGCCAGTAGCCGACAGGCGGATAGCAATCAGCCCCAGCATTTT.

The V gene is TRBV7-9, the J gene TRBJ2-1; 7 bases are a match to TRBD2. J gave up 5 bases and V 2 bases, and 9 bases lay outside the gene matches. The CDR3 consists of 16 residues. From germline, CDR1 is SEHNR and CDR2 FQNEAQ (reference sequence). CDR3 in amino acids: CASSLRVGLENNEQFF. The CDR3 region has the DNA TGTGCCAGCAGCTTACGGGTTGGACTAGAAAACAATGAGCAGTTCTTC.

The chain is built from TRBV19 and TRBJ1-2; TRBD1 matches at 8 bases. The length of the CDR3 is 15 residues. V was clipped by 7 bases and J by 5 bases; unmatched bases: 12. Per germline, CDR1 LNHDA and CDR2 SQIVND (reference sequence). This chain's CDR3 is CASTRQGAFEYGYTF. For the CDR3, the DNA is TGTGCCAGTACGCGGCAGGGGGCGTTTGAATATGGCTACACCTTC.

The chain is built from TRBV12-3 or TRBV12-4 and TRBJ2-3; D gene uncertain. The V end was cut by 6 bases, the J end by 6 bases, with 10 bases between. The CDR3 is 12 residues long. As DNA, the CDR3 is TGTGCCAGCAGCCTACAGTCTGATACGCAGTATTTT. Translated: CASSLQSDTQYF.

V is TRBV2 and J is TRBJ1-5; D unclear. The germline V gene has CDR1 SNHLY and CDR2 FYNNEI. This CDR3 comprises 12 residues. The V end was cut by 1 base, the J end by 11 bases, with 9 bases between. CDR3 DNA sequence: TGTGCCAGCAGTGAAGGGGTAAGGGCCCAGCATTTT. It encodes CASSEGVRAQHF.

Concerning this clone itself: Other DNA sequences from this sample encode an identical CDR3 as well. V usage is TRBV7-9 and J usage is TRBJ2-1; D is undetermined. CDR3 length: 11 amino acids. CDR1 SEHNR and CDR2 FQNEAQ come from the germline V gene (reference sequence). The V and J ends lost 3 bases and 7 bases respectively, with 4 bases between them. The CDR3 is CASSFRNEQFF. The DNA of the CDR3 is TGTGCCAGCAGCTTTCGGAATGAGCAGTTCTTC.

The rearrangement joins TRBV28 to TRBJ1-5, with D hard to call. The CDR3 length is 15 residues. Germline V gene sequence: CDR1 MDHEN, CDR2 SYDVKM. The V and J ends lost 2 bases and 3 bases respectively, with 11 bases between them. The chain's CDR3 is CASSLGGRNNQPQHF. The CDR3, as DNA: TGTGCCAGCAGTTTAGGAGGGCGCAACAATCAGCCCCAGCATTTT.

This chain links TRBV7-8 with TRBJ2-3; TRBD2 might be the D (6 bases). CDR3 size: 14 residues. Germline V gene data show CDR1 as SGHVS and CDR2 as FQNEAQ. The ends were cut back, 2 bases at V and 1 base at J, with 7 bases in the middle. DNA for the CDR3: TGTGCCAGCAGCTTATGGGGGGGCACAGATACGCAGTATTTT. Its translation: CASSLWGGTDTQYF.

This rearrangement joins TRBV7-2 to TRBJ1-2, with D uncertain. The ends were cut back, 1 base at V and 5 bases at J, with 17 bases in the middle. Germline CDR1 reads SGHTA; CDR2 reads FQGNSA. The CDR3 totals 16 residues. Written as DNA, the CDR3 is TGTGCCAGCAGCTTAGACTGGCAGGTGGAAGTGTATGGCTACACCTTC. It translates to CASSLDWQVEVYGYTF. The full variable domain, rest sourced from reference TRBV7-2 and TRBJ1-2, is GAGVSQSPSNKVTEKGKDVELRCDPISGHTALYWYRQSLGQGLEFLIYFQGNSAPDKSGLPSDRFSAERTGGSVSTLTIQRTQQEDSAVYLCASSLDWQVEVYGYTFGSGTRLTVV.

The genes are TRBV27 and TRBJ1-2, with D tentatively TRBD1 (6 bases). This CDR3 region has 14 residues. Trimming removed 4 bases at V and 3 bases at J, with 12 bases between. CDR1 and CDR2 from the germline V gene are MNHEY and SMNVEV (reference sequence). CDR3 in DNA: TGTGCCAGCAGTTCTTTAGGGGGGGACTATGGCTACACCTTC. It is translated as CASSSLGGDYGYTF.

In DNA, the CDR3 is TGTGCCAGCAGTCGACAGGGGTGGGGGAACACTGAAGCTTTCTTT. Protein product: CASSRQGWGNTEAFF. This chain links TRBV6-5 with TRBJ1-1; 8 bases are shared with TRBD1. The V gene end was trimmed by 5 bases and the J gene end by 1 base; junction bases not matched to a gene: 6. The CDR3 has 15 amino acids. Germline assignment: CDR1 MNHEY and CDR2 SVGAGI.

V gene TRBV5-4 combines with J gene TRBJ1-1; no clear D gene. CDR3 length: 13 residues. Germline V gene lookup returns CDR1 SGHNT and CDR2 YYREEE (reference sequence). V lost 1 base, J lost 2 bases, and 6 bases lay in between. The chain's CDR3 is CASSLIQNTEAFF. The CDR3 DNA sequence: TGTGCCAGCAGCTTGATACAAAACACTGAAGCTTTCTTT.

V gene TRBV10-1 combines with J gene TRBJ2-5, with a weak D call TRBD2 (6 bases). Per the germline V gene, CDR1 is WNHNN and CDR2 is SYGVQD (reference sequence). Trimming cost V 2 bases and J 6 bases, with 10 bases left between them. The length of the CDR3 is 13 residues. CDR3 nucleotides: TGCGCCAGCAGTGAGGCTGGGGGGAAGACCCAGTACTTC. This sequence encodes CASSEAGGKTQYF.

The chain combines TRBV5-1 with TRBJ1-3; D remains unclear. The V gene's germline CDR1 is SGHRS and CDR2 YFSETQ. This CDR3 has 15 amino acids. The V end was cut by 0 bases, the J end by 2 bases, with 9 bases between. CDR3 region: CASSLVGPTGNTIYF. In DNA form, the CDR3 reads TGCGCCAGCAGCTTGGTCGGGCCCACTGGAAACACCATATATTTT.

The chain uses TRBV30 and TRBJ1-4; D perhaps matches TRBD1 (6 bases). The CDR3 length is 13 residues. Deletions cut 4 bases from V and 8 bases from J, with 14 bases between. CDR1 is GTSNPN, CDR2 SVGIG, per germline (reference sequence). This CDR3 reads CAWNRVRGEKLFF. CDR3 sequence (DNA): TGTGCCTGGAACAGGGTCAGGGGCGAAAAACTGTTTTTT.

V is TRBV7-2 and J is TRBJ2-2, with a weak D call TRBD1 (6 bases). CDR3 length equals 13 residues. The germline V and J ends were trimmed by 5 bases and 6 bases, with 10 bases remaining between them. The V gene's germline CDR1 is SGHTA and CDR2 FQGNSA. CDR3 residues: CASSRPGAGELFF. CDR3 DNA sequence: TGTGCCAGCAGCCGACCAGGGGCCGGGGAGCTGTTTTTT.